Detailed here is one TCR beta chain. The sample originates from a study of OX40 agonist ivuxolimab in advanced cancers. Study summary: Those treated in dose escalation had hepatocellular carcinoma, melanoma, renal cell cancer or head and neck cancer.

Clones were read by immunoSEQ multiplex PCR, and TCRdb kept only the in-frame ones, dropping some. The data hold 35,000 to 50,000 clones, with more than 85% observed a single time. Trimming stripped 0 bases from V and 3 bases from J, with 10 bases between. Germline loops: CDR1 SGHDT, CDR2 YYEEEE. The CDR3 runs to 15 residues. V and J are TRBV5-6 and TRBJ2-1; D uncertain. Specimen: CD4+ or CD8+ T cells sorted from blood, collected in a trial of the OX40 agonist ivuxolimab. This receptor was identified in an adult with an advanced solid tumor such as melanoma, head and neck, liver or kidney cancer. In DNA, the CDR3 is TGTGCCAGCAGCTTGGAACCCATAATCTACAATGAGCAGTTCTTC. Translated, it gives CASSLEPIIYNEQFF.